The sequence of this T cell receptor (beta chain) was determined in a study of T cells in Graves' hyperthyroidism and ophthalmopathy. This clonotype was seen at least ten times. Germline V gene lookup returns CDR1 SGHNT and CDR2 YENEEA. This CDR3 has 18 residues. V lost 5 bases to trimming and J lost 1 base; unmatched junction nucleotides: 6. Template material for amplifying TCR beta CDR3 regions consisted of RNA transcripts. The study used the HTBI primer set for a first-round RT-PCR of the TCR CDR3. TCRdb independently ran MiXCR on the multiplex PCR reads; one entry per CDR3 protein. The table has fewer than 550,000 distinct CDR3 sequences, 15% to 19% seen once; the top ten hold approximately 7.5%.

The V call is TRBV11-3, the J call TRBJ2-2; 14 bases line up with TRBD2. Sequencing was performed on blood. This TCR was recovered from a young woman with Graves' hyperthyroidism. This chain's CDR3 is CASSRDGTSGGNTGELFF. The CDR3 bases are TGTGCCAGCAGCCGGGATGGGACTAGCGGGGGGAACACCGGGGAGCTGTTTTTT. The full variable domain, completed using reference TRBV11-3 and TRBJ2-2, is EAGVVQSPRYKIIEKKQPVAFWCNPISGHNTLYWYLQNLGQGPELLIRYENEEAVDDSQLPKDRFSAERLKGVDSTLKIQPAELGDSAVYLCASSRDGTSGGNTGELFFGEGSRLTVL.